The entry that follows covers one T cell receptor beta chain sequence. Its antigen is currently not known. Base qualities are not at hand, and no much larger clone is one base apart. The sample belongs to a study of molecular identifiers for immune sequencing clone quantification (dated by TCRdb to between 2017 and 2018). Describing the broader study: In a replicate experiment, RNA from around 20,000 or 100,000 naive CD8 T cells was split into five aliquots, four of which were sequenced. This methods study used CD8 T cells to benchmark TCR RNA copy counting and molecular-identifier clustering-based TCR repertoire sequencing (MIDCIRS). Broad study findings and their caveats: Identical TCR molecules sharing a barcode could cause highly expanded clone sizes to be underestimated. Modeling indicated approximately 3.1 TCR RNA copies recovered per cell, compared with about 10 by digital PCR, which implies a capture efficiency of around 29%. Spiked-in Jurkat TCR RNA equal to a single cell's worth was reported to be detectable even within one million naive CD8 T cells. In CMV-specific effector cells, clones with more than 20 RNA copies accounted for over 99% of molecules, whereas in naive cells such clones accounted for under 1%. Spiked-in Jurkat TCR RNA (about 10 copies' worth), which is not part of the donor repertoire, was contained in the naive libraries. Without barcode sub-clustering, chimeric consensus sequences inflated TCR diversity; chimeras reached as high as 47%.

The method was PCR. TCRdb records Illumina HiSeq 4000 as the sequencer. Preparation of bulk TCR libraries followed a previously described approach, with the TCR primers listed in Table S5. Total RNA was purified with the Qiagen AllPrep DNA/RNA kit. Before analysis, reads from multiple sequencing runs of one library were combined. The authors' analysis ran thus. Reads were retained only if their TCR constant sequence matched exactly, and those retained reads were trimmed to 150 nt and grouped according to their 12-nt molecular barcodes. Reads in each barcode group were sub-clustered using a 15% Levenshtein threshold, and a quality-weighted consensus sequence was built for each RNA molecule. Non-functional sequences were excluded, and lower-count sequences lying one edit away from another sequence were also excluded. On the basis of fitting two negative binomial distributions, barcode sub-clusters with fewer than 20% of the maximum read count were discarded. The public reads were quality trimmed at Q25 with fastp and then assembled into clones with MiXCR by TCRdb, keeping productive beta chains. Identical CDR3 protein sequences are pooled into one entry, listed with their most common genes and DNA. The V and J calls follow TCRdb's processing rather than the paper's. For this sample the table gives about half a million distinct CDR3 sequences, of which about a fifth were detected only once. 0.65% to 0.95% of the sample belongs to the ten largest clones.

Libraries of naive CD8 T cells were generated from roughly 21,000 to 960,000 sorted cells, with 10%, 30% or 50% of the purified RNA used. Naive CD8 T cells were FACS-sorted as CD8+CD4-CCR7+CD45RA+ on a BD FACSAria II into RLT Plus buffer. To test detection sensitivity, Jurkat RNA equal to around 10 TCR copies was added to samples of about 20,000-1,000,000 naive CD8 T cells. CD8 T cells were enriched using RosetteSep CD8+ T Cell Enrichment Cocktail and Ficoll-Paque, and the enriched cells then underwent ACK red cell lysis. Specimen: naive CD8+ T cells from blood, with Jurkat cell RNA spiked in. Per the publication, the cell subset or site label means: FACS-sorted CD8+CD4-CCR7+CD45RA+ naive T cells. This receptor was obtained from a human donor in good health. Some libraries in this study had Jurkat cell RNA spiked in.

Here the CDR3 is given as CASSQELAGGPYTQYF. The nucleotide sequence is TGCGCCAGCAGCCAAGAACTAGCGGGGGGGCCGTATACGCAGTATTTT. The chain is made from TRBV4-3 and TRBJ2-3; 13 middle bases align to TRBD2. CDR1 LGHNA and CDR2 YSLEER were looked up in the germline V gene. Counted from cysteine to phenylalanine, this CDR3 has 16 amino acids. The CDR3 DNA has 48 bases and is translated from base 1. For this chain, trimming is 0 bases at the V end and 7 bases at the J end, and the number of junction bases without a gene match is 4.